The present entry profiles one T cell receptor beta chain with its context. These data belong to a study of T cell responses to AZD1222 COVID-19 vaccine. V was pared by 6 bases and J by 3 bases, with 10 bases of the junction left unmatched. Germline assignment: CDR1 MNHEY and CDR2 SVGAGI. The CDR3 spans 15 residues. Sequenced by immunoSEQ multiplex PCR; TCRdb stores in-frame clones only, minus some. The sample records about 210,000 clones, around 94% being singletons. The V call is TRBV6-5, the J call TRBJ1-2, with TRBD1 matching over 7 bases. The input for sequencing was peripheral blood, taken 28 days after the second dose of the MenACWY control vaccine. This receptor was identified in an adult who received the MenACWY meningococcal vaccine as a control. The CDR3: CASSGGQVGDYGYTF. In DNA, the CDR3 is TGTGCCAGCAGCGGTGGACAGGTTGGGGACTATGGCTACACCTTC.